This TCR beta chain was identified during a study of beta chain features in type 1 diabetes. The authors reverse transcribed all of the isolated RNA, so sequencing captured expressed TCRB transcripts. The repertoire was sequenced with immunoSEQ multiplex PCR; TCRdb's copy has only in-frame clones and lacks some. Of about 320,000 clones listed, 13% to 15% are singletons. This clone showed up just a few times. Trimming took off 1 base at V and 4 bases at J, with 10 bases between the two ends. CDR1 is SGHAT, CDR2 FQNNGV, per germline. The CDR3 loop spans 15 amino acids. This TCR was sampled from a man under 40 in good health. The sequencing input was central memory CD4+ T cells from blood. The chain recombines TRBV11-2 with TRBJ2-2, with D unresolved. The CDR3 DNA sequence: TGTGCCAGCAGCTTAGCACAGATTCCCACCGGGGAGCTGTTTTTT. Translating it yields CASSLAQIPTGELFF.